Below are 30 T cell receptor beta chains sequenced from a single sample in a study of blood T cell repertoires in COVID-19. Measured with immunoSEQ multiplex PCR; TCRdb has only the in-frame clones, and not every one. The sample contains around 95,000 clones, more than 65% of which appear only once. Sequencing input: peripheral blood. These receptors were taken from a man in his sixties or seventies with active or convalescent COVID-19.

The genes are TRBV9 and TRBJ1-2; TRBD1 matches 8 bases. The CDR3 totals 16 residues. V shed 2 bases, J shed 2 bases, and the junction held 8 bases outside the gene matches. Germline V lookup: CDR1 SGDLS, CDR2 YYNGEE. CDR3 sequence reads: CASSVGQGGANYGYTF. The DNA for the CDR3 is TGTGCCAGCAGCGTCGGACAGGGAGGTGCGAACTATGGCTACACCTTC.

The J gene is TRBJ1-2, the V gene TRBV27; no firm D call. The CDR3 is 12 amino acids. V was cut by 6 bases and J by 3 bases, with 8 bases left in between. Germline V gene lookup returns CDR1 MNHEY and CDR2 SMNVEV (reference sequence). In DNA form, the CDR3 reads TGTGCCAGCAGGATGGGAGACTATGGCTACACCTTC. Translated: CASRMGDYGYTF.

J is TRBJ2-7 and V is TRBV21-1; the D call TRBD2 from the table was never checked on the DNA. TRBV21-1 is a listed pseudogene. CDR3 size: 15 residues. In nucleotides, the CDR3 is TGTGCCAGCAGCAAAGAAGGACACTCGACTAGTGAGCAGTACTTC. Encoded protein: CASSKEGHSTSEQYF.

The V and J genes are TRBV15 and TRBJ2-5; perhaps TRBD2 as D (6 bases). The CDR3 has 16 residues. Per germline, CDR1 LNHNV and CDR2 YYDKDF (reference sequence). V was pared by 0 bases and J by 9 bases, with 20 bases between. CDR3: CATSRDSGPPGGAQYF. The CDR3 DNA is TGTGCCACCAGCAGAGATTCAGGACCCCCCGGAGGGGCCCAGTACTTC.

The chain recombines TRBV9 with TRBJ1-4; tentative D call: TRBD1 (5 bases). Germline CDR1 reads SGDLS; CDR2 reads YYNGEE. Trimming took off 0 bases at V and 8 bases at J, with 14 bases between the two ends. The CDR3 length is 15 residues. DNA of the CDR3: TGTGCCAGCAGCGTAGGGGGAGGGGCGATGGAAAAACTGTTTTTT. This sequence encodes CASSVGGGAMEKLFF.

The J gene is TRBJ1-5, the V gene TRBV6-5; D possibly corresponds to TRBD1 (5 bases). Germline assignment: CDR1 MNHEY and CDR2 SVGAGI. CDR3 length equals 13 residues. V gave up 6 bases and J gave up 6 bases, with 12 bases separating them. The CDR3 nucleotides read TGTGCCAGCAGGCAGGGTACGGCTCAGCCCCAGCATTTT. It codes for CASRQGTAQPQHF.

This sequence joins TRBV5-1 and TRBJ1-1; D is possibly TRBD1 (5 bases). The V gene lost 0 bases and the J gene lost 4 bases, with 13 bases spanning the gap. The germline gives CDR1 SGHRS, CDR2 YFSETQ. CDR3 length: 15 residues. The CDR3 spells CASSLGSWQGTEAFF. CDR3 coding DNA: TGCGCCAGCAGCTTGGGGTCGTGGCAGGGCACTGAAGCTTTCTTT. Variable domain in full (rest from reference TRBV5-1 and TRBJ1-1): KAGVTQTPRYLIKTRGQQVTLSCSPISGHRSVSWYQQTPGQGLQFLFEYFSETQRNKGNFPGRFSGRQFSNSRSEMNVSTLELGDSALYLCASSLGSWQGTEAFFGQGTRLTVV.

V is TRBV5-4 and J is TRBJ1-5; 12 bases map to TRBD1. V lost 0 bases to trimming and J lost 0 bases; unmatched junction nucleotides: 10. Germline CDR1 reads SGHNT; CDR2 reads YYREEE (reference sequence). This CDR3 contains 20 residues. As DNA, the CDR3 is TGTGCCAGCAGCTTGGCCAGTAGGGGACAGGGGGCGAATAGCAATCAGCCCCAGCATTTT. The encoded protein is CASSLASRGQGANSNQPQHF.

The genes are TRBV5-1 and TRBJ2-7; 10 nucleotides line up with TRBD1. The CDR3 extends over 16 amino acids. Germline CDR1 and CDR2: SGHRS and YFSETQ. Unmatched junction bases numbered 8, after V lost 0 bases and J lost 5 bases. CDR3 in amino acids: CASSLATTGQGNEQYF. CDR3 DNA: TGCGCCAGCAGCTTGGCTACTACGGGACAGGGGAACGAGCAGTACTTC.

The chain links TRBV7-3 to TRBJ2-2; 10 bases match TRBD1. Losses at the gene ends were 5 bases for V and 6 bases for J; bases not matched to a gene: 6. From germline, CDR1 is SGHTA and CDR2 FQGTGA. This CDR3 has 15 amino acids. This CDR3 reads CASSPGQGESGELFF. CDR3 coding DNA: TGTGCCAGCAGCCCCGGACAGGGGGAGTCCGGGGAGCTGTTTTTT.

The chain joins TRBV10-1 to TRBJ2-7; no definite D call. V dropped 0 bases and J dropped 0 bases, with 12 bases sitting between them. CDR3 length: 16 amino acids. The germline gives CDR1 WNHNN, CDR2 SYGVQD (reference sequence). CDR3 nucleotide sequence: TGCGCCAGCAGTGAGTCGGTGCGGCAGAGCTCCTACGAGCAGTACTTC. Protein: CASSESVRQSSYEQYF.

The CDR3 DNA reads as TGCGCCAGCAGCTTGGAGGCAGTCAAGACTAGCACAGATACGCAGTATTTT. This translates into CASSLEAVKTSTDTQYF. The chain carries TRBV5-1 and TRBJ2-3, with D uncertain. The germline CDR1 and CDR2 sequences are SGHRS and YFSETQ. V shed 0 bases and J shed 0 bases, with 14 bases lying between them. The CDR3 runs to 17 residues.

This sequence joins TRBV6-4 and TRBJ2-2; no clear D gene. CDR1 and CDR2 (germline): MRHNA, SNTAGT. There are 15 residues in the CDR3. V was cut by 0 bases and J by 7 bases, with 12 bases left in between. The CDR3 sequence: CASSDSMTLNGELFF. CDR3 sequence (DNA): TGTGCCAGCAGTGACTCGATGACATTGAACGGGGAGCTGTTTTTT.

This clone turned up a few times. V and J are TRBV2 and TRBJ2-7, with D maybe TRBD2 (5 bases). V lost 8 bases to trimming and J lost 0 bases, with 17 bases between them. Germline V lookup: CDR1 SNHLY, CDR2 FYNNEI. The CDR3 totals 15 residues. The CDR3 DNA follows: TGTGCCAGCTCCCGGTCCAGGACTCTCTCCTACGAGCAGTACTTC. Its protein is CASSRSRTLSYEQYF.

J is TRBJ2-7 and V is TRBV4-2; 10 bases line up with TRBD2. CDR1 is LGHNA and CDR2 is YNFKEQ in the germline V gene. The CDR3 spans 19 residues. V gave up 0 bases and J gave up 0 bases; unmatched junction bases: 11. The CDR3 nucleotides are TGTGCCAGCAGCCAAGATGGGAGAACTAGCGGGATCCGCTCCTACGAGCAGTACTTC. The encoded protein is CASSQDGRTSGIRSYEQYF.

This clone was detected many times. V is TRBV7-9 and J is TRBJ1-1, with 8 bases lining up with TRBD1. CDR3 length: 14 residues. The V gene's germline CDR1 is SEHNR and CDR2 FQNEAQ (reference sequence). V lost 7 bases, J lost 0 bases, and 4 bases stayed unmatched. Here the CDR3 reads CASTRQGMNTEAFF. In DNA form, the CDR3 reads TGTGCCAGCACCCGACAGGGGATGAACACTGAAGCTTTCTTT.

The CDR3 coding sequence is TGTGCCAGCAGCGTGGACAGGCTGGAAGATACGCAGTATTTT. Translation gives CASSVDRLEDTQYF. The chain combines TRBV9 with TRBJ2-3, with 7 bases fitting TRBD1. V was pared by 2 bases and J by 5 bases, with 5 bases of the junction left unmatched. Germline V gene sequence: CDR1 SGDLS, CDR2 YYNGEE. This CDR3 is 14 amino acids long.

The V gene is TRBV6-5, the J gene TRBJ1-5; unclear D gene. Germline V gives CDR1 MNHEY, CDR2 SVGAGI. CDR3 size: 15 residues. V lost 5 bases, J lost 0 bases, and 11 bases lay in between. CDR3 protein: CASSQPTTSNQPQHF. CDR3 nucleotide sequence: TGTGCCAGCAGTCAGCCGACAACTAGCAATCAGCCCCAGCATTTT.

V gene TRBV27 combines with J gene TRBJ1-4; D is possibly TRBD1 (6 bases). CDR3 length equals 17 residues. V was clipped by 0 bases and J by 0 bases, with 11 bases between them. Per germline, CDR1 MNHEY and CDR2 SMNVEV (reference sequence). CDR3 sequence: CASSLSSDRPTNEKLFF. The CDR3 region has the DNA TGTGCCAGCAGTTTATCTTCGGACAGACCAACTAATGAAAAACTGTTTTTT.

The chain has TRBV6-2 or TRBV6-3 and TRBJ1-1; a possible D gene is TRBD1 (5 bases). With 0 bases removed from V and 4 bases from J, the gap between germline ends came to 6 bases. The CDR3 loop spans 13 amino acids. Germline V gene data show CDR1 as MNHEY and CDR2 as SVGEGT. CDR3 bases: TGTGCCAGCAGTTACTCGGGGGGCACTGAAGCTTTCTTT. Translated: CASSYSGGTEAFF.

The chain couples TRBV5-1 to TRBJ2-1; 7 bases map to TRBD2. The CDR3 is 15 amino acids. V dropped 5 bases and J dropped 6; count of bases not matched to a gene: 11. Germline V gene lookup returns CDR1 SGHRS and CDR2 YFSETQ. In DNA form, the CDR3 reads TGCGCCAGCAGTTTCAGCGGGGACCCATCCAATGAGCAGTTCTTC. Protein: CASSFSGDPSNEQFF. The variable domain in full, with the rest retrieved from reference TRBV5-1 and TRBJ2-1, is KAGVTQTPRYLIKTRGQQVTLSCSPISGHRSVSWYQQTPGQGLQFLFEYFSETQRNKGNFPGRFSGRQFSNSRSEMNVSTLELGDSALYLCASSFSGDPSNEQFFGPGTRLTVL.

V is TRBV6-6 and J is TRBJ1-1; 10 positions match TRBD1. Germline assignment: CDR1 MNHNY and CDR2 SVGAGI (reference sequence). This CDR3 is 14 amino acids long. Germline trimming cut 6 bases from V and 5 bases from J; bases unmatched to any gene: 6. The CDR3 nucleotides are TGTGCCAGCAGGCGACAGGGGGCTCCGACTGAAGCTTTCTTT. Amino acids: CASRRQGAPTEAFF.

V is TRBV27 and J is TRBJ2-1; D not resolved. The CDR3 spans 13 residues. V was pared by 9 bases and J by 2 bases, with 11 bases between. The germline V gene has CDR1 MNHEY and CDR2 SMNVEV (reference sequence). CDR3 nucleotide sequence: TGTGCCAGTACGACTGTTCCCTACAATGAGCAGTTCTTC. Translating it yields CASTTVPYNEQFF.

The J gene is TRBJ2-7, the V gene TRBV7-2; D perhaps matches TRBD1 (5 bases). The germline CDR1 and CDR2 sequences are SGHTA and FQGNSA. V shed 1 base and J shed 6 bases, with 10 bases lying between them. CDR3 length: 13 residues. DNA for the CDR3: TGTGCCAGCAGCTTAGTGCAGGGCTCCGAGCAGTACTTC. It specifies CASSLVQGSEQYF.

This chain links TRBV7-8 with TRBJ1-2; 9 nucleotides match TRBD1. CDR3 length: 15 residues. Germline trimming cut 5 bases from V and 3 bases from J; bases unmatched to any gene: 7. The V gene's germline CDR1 is SGHVS and CDR2 FQNEAQ. CDR3 bases: TGTGCCAGCAGCAGAGGGGGGACAGGGTACTATGGCTACACCTTC. Translated: CASSRGGTGYYGYTF. Based on the CDR3 plus reference TRBV7-8 and TRBJ1-2, the full variable domain is GAGVSQSPRYKVAKRGQDVALRCDPISGHVSLFWYQQALGQGPEFLTYFQNEAQLDKSGLPSDRFFAERPEGSVSTLKIQRTQQEDSAVYLCASSRGGTGYYGYTFGSGTRLTVV.

This clone came up a few times. The chain couples TRBV9 to TRBJ2-7; D remains unclear. Trimming took 10 bases from V and 5 from J, leaving 16 bases between them. This CDR3 is built from 12 residues. CDR1 and CDR2 from the germline V gene are SGDLS and YYNGEE. The DNA of the CDR3 is TGTGCCGCCCTCTCTCGACTGCACGAGCAGTACTTC. This translates into CAALSRLHEQYF.

This chain joins TRBV2 and TRBJ2-3; tentatively, D is TRBD2 (6 bases). The germline CDR1 and CDR2 sequences are SNHLY and FYNNEI. The length of the CDR3 is 15 residues. Trimming stripped 3 bases from V and 1 base from J, with 11 bases between. CDR3 amino acids: CASSDSGPGTDTQYF. CDR3 in DNA: TGTGCCAGCAGTGATAGCGGCCCAGGCACAGATACGCAGTATTTT.

In this sample, this clone turned up a few times. V usage is TRBV11-2 and J usage is TRBJ2-1; TRBD1 might be the D (6 bases). The CDR3 consists of 12 residues. Germline V lookup: CDR1 SGHAT, CDR2 FQNNGV. The V gene lost 5 bases and the J gene lost 9 bases, with 11 bases spanning the gap. CDR3 amino acids: CASSPGVFEQFF. CDR3 sequence (DNA): TGTGCCAGCAGCCCAGGGGTGTTTGAGCAGTTCTTC.

The V gene is TRBV12-2, the J gene TRBJ1-1; TRBD1 is the table's D call, not checked against the DNA. TRBV12-2 is listed as a pseudogene. The CDR3 extends over 14 amino acids. The CDR3 protein is CASRNRTERNEAFF. The CDR3 DNA is TGTGCAAGTCGGAATCGAACAGAACGAAATGAAGCTTTCTTT.

The sample holds one count of this clone. The chain recombines TRBV28 with TRBJ1-1; possible D gene TRBD1, 6 bases. The ends were cut back, 7 bases at V and 7 bases at J, with 19 bases in the middle. The CDR3 contains 14 residues. In germline, CDR1 is MDHEN, CDR2 SYDVKM. CDR3 DNA sequence: TGTGCCAGCATTAGAGGACAGCTCCCCGGTGAAGCTTTCTTT. It codes for CASIRGQLPGEAFF.